The rows below give T cell receptor beta chains drawn from one sample of a study of blood T cell repertoires in COVID-19. Sequencing used immunoSEQ multiplex PCR; TCRdb keeps in-frame clones, though not all of them. Of about 160,000 clones in the sample, about 81% were seen once. Material for sequencing was peripheral blood. Source of these receptors: a woman aged 80 or over with acute or convalescent COVID-19. Both conserved end residues are part of each CDR3. The D gene is left open where the match is weak. Clone size is stated in some rows and not others, as once, few, many or a class when expanded.

d_call	clone_size	cdr3_length	v_call	j_call	cdr3_aa	cdr3_nt
.	once	19	TRBV19	TRBJ1-4	CASSSPLVPGVSLYEKLFF	TGTGCCAGTAGTTCCCCACTGGTTCCAGGGGTTTCGTTATACGAAAAACTGTTTTTT
.	.	12	TRBV3-1/TRBV3-2	TRBJ1-2	CASSRTVDGYTF	TGTGCCAGCAGCCGGACAGTGGATGGCTACACCTTC
.	.	13	TRBV10-3	TRBJ1-2	CAISKQVNYGYTF	TGTGCCATCAGCAAACAGGTCAACTATGGCTACACCTTC
.	.	14	TRBV4-1	TRBJ2-1	CASSQENSRNEQFF	TGCGCCAGCAGCCAAGAGAACTCCCGCAATGAGCAGTTCTTC
TRBD1	.	16	TRBV13	TRBJ2-1	CASSLTATGDYNEQFF	TGTGCCAGCAGCCTGACTGCGACAGGGGACTACAATGAGCAGTTCTTC
TRBD1	.	16	TRBV2	TRBJ1-5	CASQSPGQYSNQPQHF	TGTGCCAGCCAAAGTCCGGGACAGTATAGCAATCAGCCCCAGCATTTT
TRBD1	.	15	TRBV7-2	TRBJ1-2	CASSFRRQGSGGYTF	TGTGCCAGCAGCTTCCGCAGACAGGGGAGTGGAGGCTACACCTTC
.	.	15	TRBV5-1	TRBJ1-3	CASSRRGAPGNTIYF	TGCGCCAGCAGTCGTCGGGGGGCTCCTGGAAACACCATATATTTT
TRBD1	.	14	TRBV6-5	TRBJ1-6	CASSLGQSHSPLHF	TGTGCCAGCAGCCTGGGACAGTCTCATTCACCCCTCCACTTT
TRBD1	.	14	TRBV5-4	TRBJ1-6	CASSGQGNNSPLHF	TGTGCCAGCAGCGGACAGGGAAACAATTCACCCCTCCACTTT
.	few	15	TRBV7-2	TRBJ1-2	CASRTIGGAGLGYTF	TGTGCCAGCAGAACTATTGGAGGGGCCGGGTTGGGCTACACCTTC
.	.	15	TRBV6-2/TRBV6-3	TRBJ1-2	CASRPRTRRIYGYTF	TGTGCCAGCAGACCTCGGACACGACGGATCTATGGCTACACCTTC
.	few	14	TRBV3-1/TRBV3-2	TRBJ2-3	CASSLRLGADTQYF	TGTGCCAGCAGCCTTCGACTAGGGGCAGATACGCAGTATTTT
.	once	12	TRBV7-2	TRBJ2-1	CASSLSRVEQFF	TGTGCCAGCAGCTTAAGCCGGGTTGAGCAGTTCTTC
TRBD1	few	16	TRBV5-1	TRBJ1-2	CASSLRTGDANYGYTF	TGCGCCAGCAGCTTAAGGACAGGAGACGCTAACTATGGCTACACCTTC
.	few	14	TRBV27	TRBJ1-6	CASSLFGGVSPLHF	TGTGCCAGCAGTTTATTCGGCGGAGTTTCACCCCTCCACTTT
.	once	14	TRBV5-1	TRBJ1-2	CASSLGPGNYGYTF	TGCGCCAGCAGCTTAGGTCCGGGTAACTATGGCTACACCTTC
.	.	12	TRBV19	TRBJ1-2	CASSIPGPGYTF	TGTGCCAGTAGTATCCCAGGGCCAGGCTACACCTTC
.	.	13	TRBV5-4	TRBJ2-5	CASSLAGSETQYF	TGTGCCAGCAGCTTGGCCGGGTCAGAGACCCAGTACTTC
.	few	16	TRBV9	TRBJ1-3	CASSVLPGSSGNTIYF	TGTGCCAGCAGCGTACTCCCAGGGTCTAGTGGAAACACCATATATTTT
TRBD1	once	16	TRBV3-1/TRBV3-2	TRBJ1-6	CASSQGSGQSNSPLHF	TGTGCCAGCAGCCAAGGGTCGGGACAGAGCAATTCACCCCTCCACTTT
TRBD1	.	15	TRBV19	TRBJ2-5	CASSDRGRGQETQYF	TGTGCCAGTAGTGACAGGGGACGGGGCCAAGAGACCCAGTACTTC
TRBD2	.	13	TRBV2	TRBJ2-5	CASMRTSAETQYF	TGTGCCAGCATGAGGACTAGCGCAGAGACCCAGTACTTC